This entry lists 10 T cell receptor beta chains sequenced from one sample in a study of OX40 agonist ivuxolimab in advanced cancers. Libraries were prepared by immunoSEQ multiplex PCR; TCRdb keeps only in-frame clonotypes and omits some of them. The sample has around 72,000 clones, 80% to 90% seen once; the top ten hold about an eighth. The sample here was CD4+ or CD8+ T cells sorted from blood, taken in a trial of the OX40 agonist ivuxolimab. These receptors all come from an adult with an advanced solid tumor such as melanoma, head and neck, liver or kidney cancer.

V gene TRBV28 combines with J gene TRBJ2-2; D may be TRBD1 (6 bases). Germline CDR1 and CDR2: MDHEN and SYDVKM. Trimming removed 6 bases at V and 3 bases at J, with 20 bases between. The CDR3 extends over 17 amino acids. The CDR3 reads CASRARFGRGDTGELFF. DNA of the CDR3: TGTGCCAGCAGAGCTCGATTCGGCAGGGGAGACACCGGGGAGCTGTTTTTT.

The chain joins TRBV11-2 to TRBJ2-1; TRBD1 agrees at 11 bases. V shed 5 bases, J shed 5 bases, and the junction held 5 bases outside the gene matches. Per germline, CDR1 SGHAT and CDR2 FQNNGV. CDR3 size: 15 residues. The CDR3 here is CASSDRDRGNNEQFF. In DNA, the CDR3 is TGTGCCAGCAGCGACCGGGACAGGGGGAACAATGAGCAGTTCTTC.

The J gene is TRBJ1-1, the V gene TRBV7-6; 8 bases map to TRBD1. Trimming removed 1 base from V and 5 bases from J; junction bases left unmatched: 9. The CDR3 is 16 amino acids. From germline, CDR1 is SGHVS and CDR2 FNYEAQ. The CDR3 nucleotides are TGTGCCAGCAGCTTAGGATGGACAGGGCGTGGGACTGAAGCTTTCTTT. Protein sequence: CASSLGWTGRGTEAFF.

J is TRBJ2-2 and V is TRBV7-2; no reliable D call. Germline CDR1 and CDR2: SGHTA and FQGNSA. V lost 6 bases, J lost 1 base, and 9 bases lay in between. The CDR3 is 14 residues long. CDR3 DNA sequence: TGTGCCAGCAGGCATAACTGGAACACCGGGGAGCTGTTTTTT. As protein: CASRHNWNTGELFF.

The J gene is TRBJ1-2, the V gene TRBV6-5; D ambiguous. Trimming took 6 bases from V and 5 from J, leaving 10 bases between them. The CDR3 loop spans 12 amino acids. The germline CDR1 and CDR2 sequences are MNHEY and SVGAGI. The DNA for the CDR3 is TGTGCCAGCAGCCCAGGTTCATATGGCTACACCTTC. Encoded protein: CASSPGSYGYTF.

About this clone: This likely came from a read error, as a far larger clone is one base away. CDR3 region: CASSLAFLGDEKLFF. The CDR3 bases are TGTGCCAGCAGCTTGGCCTTTTTGGGGGATGAAAAACTGTTTTTT. The chain carries TRBV5-6 and TRBJ1-4; possible D gene TRBD1, 5 bases. Trimming stripped 0 bases from V and 6 bases from J, with 12 bases between. Germline CDR1 and CDR2: SGHDT and YYEEEE. This CDR3 region has 15 residues.

The chain joins TRBV25-1 to TRBJ2-5; 8 bases fit TRBD2. Germline V gene lookup returns CDR1 MGHDK and CDR2 SYGVNS. V shed 5 bases, J shed 5 bases, and the junction held 7 bases outside the gene matches. The CDR3 spans 14 residues. In DNA, the CDR3 is TGTGCCAGCAGTAGCCCGGGACTAGTGGAGACCCAGTACTTC. This translates into CASSSPGLVETQYF.

The chain combines TRBV9 with TRBJ1-2; D gene unclear. V was shortened by 4 bases and J by 3 bases, with 10 bases between the two germline ends. The CDR3 sequence is 13 residues long. The V gene's germline CDR1 is SGDLS and CDR2 YYNGEE. The CDR3: CASSLTGDYGYTF. As DNA, the CDR3 is TGTGCCAGCAGCCTGACCGGCGACTATGGCTACACCTTC.

Regarding this clone: The same CDR3 arises from other DNA sequences in this sample as well. This chain links TRBV11-2 with TRBJ2-7, with 11 bases lining up with TRBD2. The CDR3 totals 17 residues. Losses at the gene ends were 6 bases for V and 1 base for J; bases not matched to a gene: 11. The germline gives CDR1 SGHAT, CDR2 FQNNGV. CDR3 nucleotides: TGTGCCAGCAGTTTCGGCCCGGGGACTAGCGGATCCTACGAGCAGTACTTC. Amino acids: CASSFGPGTSGSYEQYF.

The genes are TRBV7-2 and TRBJ2-7, with 10 bases matching TRBD1. The trim removed 5 bases at V and 3 bases at J, leaving 10 bases unmatched. The length of the CDR3 is 16 residues. CDR1 and CDR2 (germline): SGHTA, FQGNSA. The CDR3 coding sequence is TGTGCCAGCAGCCGAGTGCATGGGACAGGGGTCTACGAGCAGTACTTC. Translation: CASSRVHGTGVYEQYF. Full variable domain (remainder filled in from reference TRBV7-2 and TRBJ2-7): GAGVSQSPSNKVTEKGKDVELRCDPISGHTALYWYRQSLGQGLEFLIYFQGNSAPDKSGLPSDRFSAERTGGSVSTLTIQRTQQEDSAVYLCASSRVHGTGVYEQYFGPGTRLTVT.